This entry lists 16 T cell receptor beta chains sequenced from one sample in a study of glioma-infiltrating T cells (dated by TCRdb to between 2015 and 2016). The listed sequencing device is Illumina MiSeq. The iRepertoire nested amplicon-rescue multiplex PCR (arm-PCR) platform was used to amplify TCR alpha and beta CDR3 regions from RNA. The public reads were reanalyzed by TCRdb: fastp trimming at Q25, MiXCR alignment, in-frame beta chains only. CDR3 protein sequences are deduplicated, and each keeps its most common genes and DNA. The sample has about 93,000 distinct CDR3 sequences on record, around 37% of them singletons. The top ten hold about two fifths of the sample. The sequenced sample was glioma tissue, nonneoplastic brain tissue, or PBMCs (not recorded which). The receptors derive from a human donor with low-grade glioma or glioblastoma, undergoing nonglioma brain surgery, or in good health (not recorded which).

This clonotype was observed many times. The rearrangement links TRBV6-4 to TRBJ2-7; D is ambiguous. The CDR3 runs to 13 residues. Trimming left V 4 bases short and J 6 bases short, with 13 bases between. Germline V CDR1 and CDR2: MRHNA, SNTAGT. The CDR3 here is CASSVSETTEQYF. Written as DNA, the CDR3 is TGTGCCAGCAGTGTCTCAGAGACAACCGAGCAGTACTTC.

This clonotype has at least ten counts. This sequence joins TRBV11-2 and TRBJ2-5; possible D gene TRBD2, 6 bases. Germline CDR1 and CDR2: SGHAT and FQNNGV. Trimming took 5 bases from V and 3 from J, leaving 13 bases between them. This CDR3 is built from 14 residues. In DNA form, the CDR3 reads TGTGCCAGCAGCGCAAGTTCGGGGGAAGAGACCCAGTACTTC. Translation: CASSASSGEETQYF.

The table lists this clonotype with many counts. The J gene is TRBJ2-7, the V gene TRBV20-1; D is tentatively TRBD1 or TRBD2 (6 bases each). This CDR3 comprises 15 residues. Germline V gives CDR1 DFQATT, CDR2 SNEGSKA (reference sequence). Trimming took off 2 bases at V and 2 bases at J, with 16 bases between the two ends. CDR3: CSARNLRGAAYEQYF. In nucleotides, the CDR3 is TGCAGTGCTAGAAATTTGAGGGGGGCAGCCTACGAGCAGTACTTC.

This clonotype was seen many times. The chain couples TRBV7-9 to TRBJ2-3; no clear D gene. This CDR3 has 14 amino acids. V lost 0 bases to trimming and J lost 4 bases, with 8 bases between them. Germline V gene data show CDR1 as SEHNR and CDR2 as FQNEAQ (reference sequence). CDR3 amino acids: CASSLAISSDTQYF. The CDR3 DNA follows: TGTGCCAGCAGCTTAGCGATCAGCTCAGATACGCAGTATTTT.

This clonotype appeared once. This sequence joins TRBV20-1 and TRBJ2-7, with a possible D match to TRBD2 (6 bases). The CDR3 is made up of 18 amino acids. V lost 5 bases to trimming and J lost 7 bases, with 33 bases between them. The germline CDR1 and CDR2 sequences are DFQATT and SNEGSKA (reference sequence). CDR3 sequence: CSAQPPRTIGDSYNEQYF. The CDR3 DNA sequence: TGCAGTGCTCAACCCCCTCGGACTATCGGGGATTCATACAATGAGCAGTACTTC.

This clonotype was counted ten times or more. This chain connects TRBV28 to TRBJ2-5; D might be TRBD1 (6 bases). Looked up from germline, CDR1 is MDHEN and CDR2 is SYDVKM. This CDR3 region has 15 residues. Trimming cost V 6 bases and J 2 bases, with 16 bases left between them. The DNA for the CDR3 is TGTGCCAGCAGCACACAAAGCAGGGGACAAGAGACCCAGTACTTC. Translating it yields CASSTQSRGQETQYF.

This clonotype was observed a few times. This chain connects TRBV5-6 to TRBJ2-7; the match to TRBD2 covers 7 bases. Unmatched junction bases numbered 1, after V lost 4 bases and J lost 3 bases. The CDR3 sequence is 12 residues long. The germline gives CDR1 SGHDT, CDR2 YYEEEE. This chain's CDR3 is CASSGTNYEQYF. For the CDR3, the DNA is TGTGCCAGCAGCGGGACTAACTACGAGCAGTACTTC.

The J gene is TRBJ1-5, the V gene TRBV20-1; weak D call: TRBD1 (5 bases). V was shortened by 3 bases and J by 3 bases, with 15 bases between the two germline ends. The CDR3 contains 15 residues. Germline CDR1 DFQATT, CDR2 SNEGSKA (reference sequence). In DNA, the CDR3 is TGCAGTGCTAGGGCGCGGGGGATTAACAATCAGCCCCAGCATTTT. Protein sequence: CSARARGINNQPQHF.

A word on this clonotype: This could be a read error, since a much larger clone is one nucleotide away. The CDR3 ends on some other residue instead of the conserved phenylalanine or tryptophan, so this is likely a read error. This chain connects TRBV12-3 or TRBV12-4 to TRBJ2-1; 7 bases align to TRBD2. The CDR3 contains 11 residues. With 7 bases clipped from V and 10 bases from J, the junction kept 4 bases outside the gene matches. CDR3 DNA: TGTGCCAGCAAAAAGGGAGGGGAGCAGTTCTTA. This translates into CASKKGGEQFL.

This clonotype was recorded a few times. CDR3 in DNA: TGTGCCAGCAGCCCACCGTCTGGGGCCAACGTCCTGACTTTC. Protein product: CASSPPSGANVLTF. This chain uses TRBV12-3 or TRBV12-4 with TRBJ2-6; D uncertain. This CDR3 is 14 amino acids long. V lost 6 bases and J lost 1, with 7 bases in between.

Comments on this clonotype: A junction end diverges from the germline sequence, so it may reflect a read error. This rearrangement joins TRBV20-1 to TRBJ2-5; TRBD1 is a possible D gene (6 bases). Germline V gene data show CDR1 as DFQATT and CDR2 as SNEGSKA (reference sequence). This CDR3 spans 15 amino acids. CDR3 region: CSTAGQGPYQEIQYF. The CDR3 coding sequence is TGCAGTACTGCTGGTCAGGGGCCATACCAAGAGATCCAGTACTTC.

Ten or more counts support this clonotype. The V and J genes are TRBV20-1 and TRBJ2-5, with TRBD2 matching 8 bases. V shed 0 bases, J shed 0 bases, and the junction held 6 bases outside the gene matches. Per the germline V gene, CDR1 is DFQATT and CDR2 is SNEGSKA (reference sequence). The CDR3 spans 16 residues. Written as DNA, the CDR3 is TGCAGTGCTAGAGATGTGCGGGAGGCGCACCAAGAGACCCAGTACTTC. It is translated as CSARDVREAHQETQYF.

This clonotype was seen many times. The genes are TRBV19 and TRBJ1-5; perhaps TRBD1 as D (6 bases). With 5 bases removed from V and 6 bases from J, the gap between germline ends came to 29 bases. The CDR3 runs 19 residues. CDR1 is LNHDA and CDR2 is SQIVND in the germline V gene (reference sequence). CDR3 sequence (DNA): TGTGCCAGTAGTCCCGATCGCGGAGGACAGCGGAAATACATTCAGCCCCAGCATTTT. The encoded protein is CASSPDRGGQRKYIQPQHF.

This clonotype showed up just once. Relative to the germline gene, one junction end is altered; a read error may explain this. The chain employs TRBV7-2 and TRBJ1-2; D is unclear. Germline V gene lookup returns CDR1 SGHTA and CDR2 FQGNSA. The CDR3 has 13 residues. CDR3 nucleotide sequence: TGCGCCAGCAGATTAGAGGCAACTAGCGGCTACACCTTC. This translates into CASRLEATSGYTF.

This clonotype has a count of ten or more. This chain links TRBV3-1 with TRBJ2-1; TRBD2 might be the D (6 bases). V was pared by 4 bases and J by 9 bases, with 10 bases between. The CDR3 extends over 12 amino acids. Per the germline V gene, CDR1 is LGHDT and CDR2 is YNNKEL (reference sequence). For the CDR3, the DNA is TGTGCCAGCAGCCCTCGGGGGAGTGAGCAGTTCTTC. Translated, it gives CASSPRGSEQFF.

This clonotype has at least ten counts. This chain links TRBV3-1 with TRBJ2-1; either TRBD1 or TRBD2 may fit D (5 bases each). CDR1 is LGHDT and CDR2 is YNNKEL in the germline V gene (reference sequence). V lost 4 bases to trimming and J lost 8 bases, with 15 bases between them. The CDR3 contains 14 residues. The CDR3 sequence is CASSRRRGVDEQFF. The CDR3 DNA is TGTGCCAGCAGCCGCAGGCGAGGGGTGGATGAGCAGTTCTTC.